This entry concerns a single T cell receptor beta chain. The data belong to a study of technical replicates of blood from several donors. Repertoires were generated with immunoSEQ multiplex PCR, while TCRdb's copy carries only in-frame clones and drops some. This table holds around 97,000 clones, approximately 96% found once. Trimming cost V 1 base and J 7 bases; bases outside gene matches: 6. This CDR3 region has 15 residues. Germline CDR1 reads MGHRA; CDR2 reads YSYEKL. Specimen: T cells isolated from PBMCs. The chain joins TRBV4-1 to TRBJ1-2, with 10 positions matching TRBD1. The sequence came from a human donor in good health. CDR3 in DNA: TGCGCCAGCAGCCAAGTGGTTAGGGACAGGGGTGGCTACACCTTC. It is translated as CASSQVVRDRGGYTF.